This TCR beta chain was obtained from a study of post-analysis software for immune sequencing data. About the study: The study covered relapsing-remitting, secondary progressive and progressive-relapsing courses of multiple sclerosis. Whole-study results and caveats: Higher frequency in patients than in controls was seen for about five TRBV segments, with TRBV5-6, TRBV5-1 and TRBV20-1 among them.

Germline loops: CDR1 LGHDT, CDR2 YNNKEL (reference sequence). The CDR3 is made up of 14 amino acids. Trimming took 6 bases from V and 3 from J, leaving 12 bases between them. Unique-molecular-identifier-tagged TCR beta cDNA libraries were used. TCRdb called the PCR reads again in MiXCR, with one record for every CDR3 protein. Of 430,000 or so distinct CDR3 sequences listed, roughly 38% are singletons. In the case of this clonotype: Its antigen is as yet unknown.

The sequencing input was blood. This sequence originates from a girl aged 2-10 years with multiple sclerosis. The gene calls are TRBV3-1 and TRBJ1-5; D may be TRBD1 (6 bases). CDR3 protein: CASSLQGTNQPQHF. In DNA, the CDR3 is TGTGCCAGCAGTCTCCAGGGGACCAATCAGCCCCAGCATTTT.